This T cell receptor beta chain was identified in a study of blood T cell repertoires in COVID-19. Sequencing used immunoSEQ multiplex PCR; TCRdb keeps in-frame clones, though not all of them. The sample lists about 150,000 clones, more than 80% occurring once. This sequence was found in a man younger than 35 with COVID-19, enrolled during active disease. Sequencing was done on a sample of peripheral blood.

The CDR3: CASSPPGTGGNEQFF. CDR3 nucleotides: TGTGCCAGCAGTCCCCCCGGGACAGGGGGGAATGAGCAGTTCTTC. The chain couples TRBV28 to TRBJ2-1, with 11 nucleotides matching TRBD1. CDR3 length: 15 residues. J lost 7 bases, V lost 5 bases, and 7 bases had no gene match. Per germline, CDR1 MDHEN and CDR2 SYDVKM. Full variable domain (missing parts from reference TRBV28 and TRBJ2-1): DVKVTQSSRYLVKRTGEKVFLECVQDMDHENMFWYRQDPGLGLRLIYFSYDVKMKEKGDIPEGYSVSREKKERFSLILESASTNQTSMYLCASSPPGTGGNEQFFGPGTRLTVL.